Listed below are T cell receptor beta chains from one sample, sequenced in a study of CD8+CD57+ T cells in acquired aplastic anemia. MiXCR, applied by TCRdb to the reads, yields one record per CDR3 protein. The sample contains hundreds of thousands of distinct CDR3 sequences, over 25% of which appear only once. The sample comprised sorted CD4+, CD8+, or CD8+CD57+ T cells (not recorded which) from PBMCs. These receptors were collected from a human donor with aplastic anemia. The conserved cysteine and the conserved F or W are not part of the CDR3 here.

v_gene	j_gene	CDR3aa
TRBV14	TRBJ1-6	ASSPTQGFSPLH
TRBV2	TRBJ1-1	ASSQAGGGNTEAF
TRBV20-1	TRBJ1-5	SARTGDEIQPQH
TRBV11-1	TRBJ2-2	ASSLALGVGPNTGELF
TRBV6-5	TRBJ1-6	ASSYRQDNSPLH
TRBV10-3	TRBJ1-4	AIRGDLANEKLF
TRBV3-1	TRBJ2-7	ASSQAGESYEQY
TRBV2	TRBJ1-1	ASSDQKFNTEAF
TRBV20-1	TRBJ1-6	SARRTTSNSPLH
TRBV7-2	TRBJ2-3	ASSLAGVDTQY
TRBV6-5	TRBJ2-7	ASGNPGNGQY
TRBV7-8	TRBJ2-3	ASSYRLADTDTQY
TRBV14	TRBJ2-7	ASSEHYEQY
TRBV7-6	TRBJ1-2	ASSRSLGTGDGYGYT
TRBV2	TRBJ1-2	ASSYRDRGNGYT
TRBV4-1	TRBJ1-3	PSSQGQGGNTIY
TRBV5-4	TRBJ2-7	ASRGGTPYEQY
TRBV7-2	TRBJ2-7	ASSLETGGEQY
TRBV30	TRBJ2-5	AWRTSGGAETQY
TRBV20-1	TRBJ1-2	SASDTGLANYGYT
TRBV20-1	TRBJ2-1	SARVSSGASGPYNEQF
TRBV20-1	TRBJ2-2	SARGPAAIPNTGELF
TRBV7-7	TRBJ2-1	ASSLLAGGQNEQF
TRBV2	TRBJ2-3	ASSERAGGKDTQY
TRBV19	TRBJ1-1	ASSIAGVGATEAF
TRBV2	TRBJ2-7	ASSLVRGGYEQY
TRBV20-1	TRBJ1-5	SARRQNQPQH
TRBV11-3	TRBJ2-3	ASSSRGTYDTQY
TRBV2	TRBJ1-2	ASSDEGSYGYT
TRBV20-1	TRBJ2-3	SARSWTSTDTQY
TRBV20-1	TRBJ1-2	SARGTDSYGYT
TRBV20-1	TRBJ1-2	SASRDSSISNYGYT
TRBV2	TRBJ2-5	ASRATETQY
TRBV5-1	TRBJ1-6	ASTRQGLSYNSPLH
TRBV20-1	TRBJ2-5	SARQGPEETQY
TRBV7-8	TRBJ2-1	ASSLGAGKTYNEQF
TRBV9	TRBJ2-7	ASSSQTDSYEQY
TRBV5-1	TRBJ2-7	ASSPTRGSYEQY
TRBV5-1	TRBJ2-3	ASSLEGDRSDTQY
TRBV19	TRBJ1-5	ASSITPAVDQPQH
TRBV29-1	TRBJ2-2	SSGGHGWVGELF
TRBV9	TRBJ2-7	ASSAPPYEQY
TRBV7-9	TRBJ1-1	ASLSNTEAF